Each of the 22 T cell receptor beta chains below was sequenced from the same sample in a study of blood T cell repertoires in COVID-19. The data were produced by immunoSEQ multiplex PCR, yet TCRdb's version contains in-frame clones alone and is incomplete. The table shows 150,000 to 200,000 clones, with 80% occurring only once. The sequenced material came from peripheral blood. The receptors come from a man aged 55 to 70 with acute or convalescent COVID-19.

The V call is TRBV5-4, the J call TRBJ1-6; D gene unclear. With 2 bases removed from V and 6 bases from J, the gap between germline ends came to 15 bases. The CDR3 covers 16 residues. Germline CDR1 SGHNT, CDR2 YYREEE (reference sequence). The DNA for the CDR3 is TGTGCCAGCAGCTTCTTCGGGTTGCTCCCTAATTCACCCCTCCACTTT. Translating it yields CASSFFGLLPNSPLHF.

Details on this clone: A read error may produce the germline difference seen at one junction end. Different DNA sequences within this sample yield the same CDR3. This sequence joins TRBV19 and TRBJ1-6, with D perhaps TRBD1 (6 bases). This CDR3 is 15 amino acids long. CDR1 and CDR2 (germline): LNHDA, SQIVND (reference sequence). The CDR3 is CASASRTDHNSPLHF. The CDR3 coding sequence is TGTGCCAGTGCTTCCCGGACAGATCATAATTCGCCCCTCCACTTT.

The rearrangement uses TRBV4-1 and TRBJ2-5; 11 bases align to TRBD2. V lost 3 bases, J lost 5 bases, and 11 bases stayed unmatched. Germline CDR1 reads MGHRA; CDR2 reads YSYEKL. The CDR3 runs 17 residues. The CDR3 loop reads CASSHPREASGRETQYF. CDR3 bases: TGCGCCAGCAGCCATCCCAGAGAGGCTAGCGGGAGGGAGACCCAGTACTTC.

Worth noting for this clone: The same CDR3 also results from other DNA sequences found in this sample. The J gene is TRBJ2-7, the V gene TRBV7-9, with D possibly matching TRBD1 (5 bases). CDR1 and CDR2 (germline): SEHNR, FQNEAQ (reference sequence). Deletions cut 5 bases from V and 4 bases from J, with 6 bases between. This CDR3 spans 11 amino acids. The CDR3 DNA is TGTGCCAGCAGCAGACAGTACGAGCAGTACTTC. This encodes CASSRQYEQYF.

The rearrangement uses TRBV19 and TRBJ2-3; TRBD1 matches 10 bases. Germline CDR1 LNHDA, CDR2 SQIVND (reference sequence). There are 16 residues in the CDR3. The ends lost 7 bases at V and 0 bases at J; junction bases unmatched: 7. The CDR3 DNA follows: TGTGCCAGTAAAGACAGGGGGCGTTCGAGCACAGATACGCAGTATTTT. It is translated as CASKDRGRSSTDTQYF.

The chain joins TRBV7-9 to TRBJ1-5, with 12 bases that match TRBD1. The J segment lost 4 bases and the V segment lost 1 base, leaving 8 bases of the junction unmatched. The CDR3 covers 18 residues. CDR1 is SEHNR, CDR2 FQNEAQ, per germline (reference sequence). CDR3 sequence reads: CASSLGDRGLVLNQPQHF. DNA of the CDR3: TGTGCCAGCAGCTTAGGGGACAGGGGGCTGGTATTGAATCAGCCCCAGCATTTT.

The chain recombines TRBV29-1 with TRBJ2-5; 7 bases are shared with TRBD2. Trimming cost V 4 bases and J 0 bases; bases outside gene matches: 8. This CDR3 has 15 residues. Germline CDR1 reads SQVTM; CDR2 reads ANQGSEA. CDR3 in amino acids: CSVGQREMYQETQYF. CDR3 DNA: TGCAGCGTTGGTCAGCGGGAAATGTACCAAGAGACCCAGTACTTC.

There are a few counts of this clone. The chain uses TRBV5-6 and TRBJ1-1; D gene ambiguous. The CDR3 is made up of 15 amino acids. Trimming shortened V by 2 bases and J by 0 bases, and 11 bases separated the two germline ends. From germline, CDR1 is SGHDT and CDR2 YYEEEE. In DNA, the CDR3 is TGTGCCAGCAGCTTACGAGGGAGGGTGAACACTGAAGCTTTCTTT. This encodes CASSLRGRVNTEAFF.

The V call is TRBV7-9, the J call TRBJ2-1, with TRBD2 identical over 8 bases. The ends lost 5 bases at V and 6 bases at J; junction bases unmatched: 9. CDR3 length: 15 amino acids. Germline V gene lookup returns CDR1 SEHNR and CDR2 FQNEAQ (reference sequence). The CDR3, as DNA: TGTGCCAGCAGCCAAACGGGTAGCGGGGCCAATGAGCAGTTCTTC. Translated: CASSQTGSGANEQFF.

This clone was detected only a few times. The chain has TRBV30 and TRBJ2-7; D is perhaps TRBD1 (6 bases). Trimming took 1 base from V and 3 from J, leaving 19 bases between them. The germline V gene encodes CDR1 GTSNPN and CDR2 SVGIG (reference sequence). The CDR3 is 16 residues long. The CDR3 DNA sequence: TGTGCCTGGAGTGAGAGTCAGCCGTGGGACATCTACGAGCAGTACTTC. Protein: CAWSESQPWDIYEQYF.

This clone was counted a few times. Other DNA sequences of this sample code for an identical CDR3. The chain links TRBV18 to TRBJ2-7; a possible D gene is TRBD1 (6 bases). The germline V gene has CDR1 KGHSH and CDR2 LQKENI. CDR3 size: 13 residues. The V gene lost 3 bases and the J gene lost 3 bases, with 9 bases spanning the gap. The CDR3 sequence is CASSPTGNYEQYF. CDR3 DNA sequence: TGTGCCAGCTCACCTACAGGGAACTACGAGCAGTACTTC.

The gene calls are TRBV9 and TRBJ1-5; 9 positions match TRBD1. Germline V gives CDR1 SGDLS, CDR2 YYNGEE. V was pared by 7 bases and J by 0 bases, with 17 bases of the junction left unmatched. This CDR3 contains 19 residues. The CDR3 is CASYRVPGQGGNSNQPQHF. The CDR3 DNA reads TGTGCCAGCTATAGGGTACCGGGACAGGGTGGAAATAGCAATCAGCCCCAGCATTTT. Full variable domain (missing parts from reference TRBV9 and TRBJ1-5): DSGVTQTPKHLITATGQRVTLRCSPRSGDLSVYWYQQSLDQGLQFLIQYYNGEERAKGNILERFSAQQFPDLHSELNLSSLELGDSALYFCASYRVPGQGGNSNQPQHFGDGTRLSIL.

This chain links TRBV5-4 with TRBJ1-2, with TRBD1 matching 9 bases. Germline assignment: CDR1 SGHNT and CDR2 YYREEE (reference sequence). CDR3 length equals 17 residues. With 4 bases clipped from V and 4 bases from J, the junction kept 14 bases outside the gene matches. This chain's CDR3 is CASSQGTGPGVGYGYTF. The CDR3 DNA reads TGTGCCAGCAGCCAGGGGACAGGGCCGGGCGTGGGCTATGGCTACACCTTC. The whole variable domain, remainder taken from reference TRBV5-4 and TRBJ1-2, is ETGVTQSPTHLIKTRGQQVTLRCSSQSGHNTVSWYQQALGQGPQFIFQYYREEENGRGNFPPRFSGLQFPNYSSELNVNALELDDSALYLCASSQGTGPGVGYGYTFGSGTRLTVV.

The chain carries TRBV5-1 and TRBJ2-3; TRBD1 is a possible D gene (6 bases). The V end was cut by 0 bases, the J end by 1 base, with 15 bases between. Germline V gene data show CDR1 as SGHRS and CDR2 as YFSETQ. The CDR3 is 17 amino acids. CDR3 protein: CASSLEGRGHRTDTQYF. CDR3 nucleotide sequence: TGCGCCAGCAGCTTGGAGGGACGGGGACATCGCACAGATACGCAGTATTTT.

CDR3 in DNA: TGTGCCAGCAGCTTATACTCGCGGGGGGGCAATCAGCCCCAGCATTTT. Protein product: CASSLYSRGGNQPQHF. J is TRBJ1-5 and V is TRBV11-2; a possible D gene is TRBD1 (5 bases). Germline CDR1 SGHAT, CDR2 FQNNGV. There are 16 residues in the CDR3. Trimming took off 2 bases at V and 2 bases at J, with 13 bases between the two ends.

This sequence joins TRBV11-2 and TRBJ1-6; D may be TRBD1 (6 bases). The CDR3 runs 16 residues. V was pared by 5 bases and J by 0 bases, with 11 bases between. CDR1 is SGHAT and CDR2 is FQNNGV in the germline V gene. CDR3 amino acids: CASSPDRSSYNSPLHF. Here the CDR3 DNA reads TGTGCCAGCAGCCCCGACAGGAGCTCCTATAATTCACCCCTCCACTTT.

This chain uses TRBV20-1 with TRBJ1-1; D unresolved. This CDR3 is built from 11 residues. V lost 6 bases and J 7 bases, leaving 12 bases between the germline ends. The germline gives CDR1 DFQATT, CDR2 SNEGSKA (reference sequence). The CDR3 DNA is TGCAGTGCCCTTAGACAAGTTGAAGCTTTCTTT. It translates to CSALRQVEAFF.

The gene calls are TRBV5-6 and TRBJ1-3; weak D call: TRBD1 (5 bases). Germline V gene sequence: CDR1 SGHDT, CDR2 YYEEEE. Trimming pared 6 bases from V and 4 bases from J, leaving 11 bases between. This CDR3 has 13 residues. The CDR3 spells CASTPGGGNTIYF. CDR3 sequence (DNA): TGTGCCAGCACCCCGGGGGGAGGAAACACCATATATTTT.

The chain joins TRBV29-1 to TRBJ1-1; D remains ambiguous. V shed 8 bases and J shed 1 base, with 8 bases lying between them. Germline V CDR1 and CDR2: SQVTM, ANQGSEA. This CDR3 is 11 amino acids long. This CDR3 is CSLERNTEAFF. The DNA for the CDR3 is TGCAGCTTAGAAAGGAACACTGAAGCTTTCTTT. Based on the CDR3 plus reference TRBV29-1 and TRBJ1-1, the full variable domain is SAVISQKPSRDICQRGTSLTIQCQVDSQVTMMFWYRQQPGQSLTLIATANQGSEATYESGFVIDKFPISRPNLTFSTLTVSNMSPEDSSIYLCSLERNTEAFFGQGTRLTVV.

Only a few counts were recorded for this clone. The rearrangement links TRBV6-1 to TRBJ2-5, with 10 bases that match TRBD2. Germline CDR1 and CDR2: MNHNS and SASEGT. The V and J ends lost 4 bases and 4 bases, in that order; junction bases with no gene match: 9. This CDR3 is 16 amino acids long. In DNA form, the CDR3 reads TGTGCCAGCAGTGGTTCCCCAAGCGGGAGGGGAGAGACCCAGTACTTC. It yields the protein CASSGSPSGRGETQYF.

The chain links TRBV20-1 to TRBJ1-2; tentatively, D is TRBD1 (6 bases). With 3 bases removed from V and 4 bases from J, the gap between germline ends came to 18 bases. This CDR3 comprises 15 residues. Germline V gives CDR1 DFQATT, CDR2 SNEGSKA (reference sequence). CDR3 region: CSASVRDKPPYGYTF. CDR3 DNA: TGCAGTGCTAGTGTACGGGACAAACCTCCCTATGGCTACACCTTC.

The chain uses TRBV10-2 and TRBJ2-1, with D maybe TRBD1 (6 bases). V lost 0 bases, J lost 8 bases, and 14 bases lay in between. This CDR3 has 15 amino acids. Germline-derived CDR1 and CDR2 are WSHSY and SAAADI. CDR3: CASSESLAGVDEQFF. DNA of the CDR3: TGCGCCAGCAGTGAGTCGTTGGCAGGGGTCGATGAGCAGTTCTTC.